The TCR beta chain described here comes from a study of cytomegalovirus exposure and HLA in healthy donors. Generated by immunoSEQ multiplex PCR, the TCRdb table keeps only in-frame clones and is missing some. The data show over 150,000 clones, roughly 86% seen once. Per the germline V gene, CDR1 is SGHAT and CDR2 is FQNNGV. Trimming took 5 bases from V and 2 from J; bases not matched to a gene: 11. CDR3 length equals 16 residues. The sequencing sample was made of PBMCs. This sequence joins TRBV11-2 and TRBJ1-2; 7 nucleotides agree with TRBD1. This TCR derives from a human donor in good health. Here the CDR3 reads CASSPRRGQKNYGYTF. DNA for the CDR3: TGTGCCAGCAGCCCCCGCCGGGGACAGAAAAACTATGGCTACACCTTC.